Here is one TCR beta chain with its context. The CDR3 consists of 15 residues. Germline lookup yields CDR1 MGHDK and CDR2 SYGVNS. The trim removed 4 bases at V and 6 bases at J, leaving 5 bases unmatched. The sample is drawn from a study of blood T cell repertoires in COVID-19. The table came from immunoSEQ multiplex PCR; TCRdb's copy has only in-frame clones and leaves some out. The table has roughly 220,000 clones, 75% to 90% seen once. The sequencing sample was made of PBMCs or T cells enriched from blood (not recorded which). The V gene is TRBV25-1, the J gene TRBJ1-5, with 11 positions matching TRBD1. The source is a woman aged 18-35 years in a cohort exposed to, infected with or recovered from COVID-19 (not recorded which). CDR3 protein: CASSAGTGGGQPQHF. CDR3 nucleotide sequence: TGTGCCAGCAGTGCCGGGACAGGGGGTGGTCAGCCCCAGCATTTT.